This is a list of T cell receptor beta chains from one sample in a study of blood T cell repertoires in COVID-19. Produced via immunoSEQ multiplex PCR; TCRdb's table is partial and in-frame only. Of some 170,000 clones listed, 82% were seen once; the top ten hold approximately 8.7%. Material: peripheral blood. All receptors come from a woman in her 70s with acute or convalescent COVID-19. CDR3s include the opening cysteine and the closing phenylalanine or tryptophan. The D gene is left open where the match is weak. For some rows the clone size is stated as once, few or many, or as a class when expanded; others skip it.

TRBJ2-7,-,TRBV28,12,-,CASSIFIDEQYF,TGTGCCAGCAGTATTTTTATAGACGAGCAGTACTTC
TRBJ2-7,few,TRBV5-4,17,TRBD2,CASSPFKGLAGAGEQYF,TGTGCCAGCAGCCCTTTCAAAGGACTAGCGGGAGCAGGAGAGCAGTACTTC
TRBJ2-1,-,TRBV3-1/TRBV3-2,17,TRBD2,CASSLGLAGGPRNEQFF,TGTGCCAGCAGCCTTGGACTAGCGGGAGGGCCTAGGAATGAGCAGTTCTTC
TRBJ2-7,-,TRBV19,13,-,CASSIGQGYEQYF,TGTGCCAGTAGTATTGGGCAGGGCTACGAGCAGTACTTC
TRBJ1-6,few,TRBV6-5,15,-,CASSYRRGLNSPLHF,TGTGCCAGCAGTTACCGGCGGGGGTTGAATTCACCCCTCCACTTT
TRBJ2-7,-,TRBV6-2/TRBV6-3,15,TRBD1,CASSYARQGPYEQYF,TGTGCCAGCAGTTACGCCAGACAGGGTCCGTACGAGCAGTACTTC
TRBJ1-5,-,TRBV21-1,13,-,CAQHSDRDQPQHF,TGTGCTCAGCACTCGGACAGGGATCAGCCCCAGCATTTT
TRBJ2-7,-,TRBV7-2,17,TRBD2,CASSLASGGAGSGEQYF,TGTGCCAGCAGCTTAGCTAGCGGGGGGGCCGGTTCAGGCGAGCAGTACTTC
TRBJ2-1,-,TRBV10-1,15,-,CASSAAGGAYNEQFF,TGCGCCAGCAGTGCAGCCGGAGGAGCCTACAATGAGCAGTTCTTC
TRBJ1-2,-,TRBV28,13,-,CASFDRSLYGYTF,TGTGCCAGCTTTGACAGAAGCCTATATGGCTACACCTTC
TRBJ1-2,-,TRBV19,18,TRBD1,CASSIGILQGAVTNGYTF,TGTGCCAGTAGTATTGGGATTTTACAGGGGGCGGTCACTAATGGCTACACCTTC
TRBJ2-2,-,TRBV10-3,14,-,CAIGQAENTGELFF,TGTGCCATCGGTCAAGCGGAAAACACCGGGGAGCTGTTTTTT
TRBJ2-3,-,TRBV4-3,15,TRBD2,CASSQDASGSDTQYF,TGCGCCAGCAGCCAAGACGCTAGCGGCTCAGATACGCAGTATTTT
TRBJ2-1,-,TRBV6-5,13,-,CASSRTVNNEQFF,TGTGCCAGCAGCCGGACAGTTAACAATGAGCAGTTCTTC
TRBJ1-2,-,TRBV3-1/TRBV3-2,13,-,CASSPGSNYGYTF,TGTGCCAGCAGCCCAGGATCAAACTATGGCTACACCTTC
TRBJ1-2,few,TRBV27,15,-,CASSFLSGVGYGYTF,TGTGCCAGCAGTTTTCTATCGGGGGTTGGCTATGGCTACACCTTC
TRBJ2-7,-,TRBV25-1,16,TRBD2,CASSEIPAGGSYEQYF,TGTGCCAGCAGTGAAATCCCAGCGGGAGGGTCTTACGAGCAGTACTTC
TRBJ2-7,-,TRBV7-3,14,-,CASSLRGGDGEQYF,TGTGCCAGCAGCTTAAGGGGCGGGGATGGCGAGCAGTACTTC
TRBJ1-1,-,TRBV19,13,-,CASSSQGPTEAFF,TGTGCCAGTAGCTCTCAGGGCCCCACTGAAGCTTTCTTT
TRBJ2-3,-,TRBV4-2,19,TRBD2,CASSPGLAGGPGHQDTQYF,TGTGCCAGCAGCCCGGGACTAGCGGGGGGACCGGGGCATCAAGATACGCAGTATTTT
TRBJ2-6,-,TRBV5-6,14,-,CASSFGSGANVLTF,TGTGCCAGCAGCTTCGGCTCTGGGGCCAACGTCCTGACTTTC
TRBJ1-1,-,TRBV6-5,13,-,CASTGSGITEAFF,TGTGCCAGTACCGGATCGGGGATCACTGAAGCTTTCTTT
TRBJ2-3,-,TRBV28,15,TRBD1,CASSLPGQGADTQYF,TGTGCCAGCAGTTTACCGGGACAGGGAGCAGATACGCAGTATTTT
TRBJ1-4,-,TRBV30,14,TRBD1,CAWSVTGGNEKLFF,TGTGCCTGGAGTGTAACAGGGGGCAATGAAAAACTGTTTTTT
TRBJ1-1,-,TRBV28,12,-,CASIKNRQEAFF,TGTGCCAGCATTAAAAATCGACAAGAAGCTTTCTTT
TRBJ2-7,-,TRBV5-1,15,TRBD1,CASSSLRGSSYEQYF,TGCGCCAGCAGCTCCCTCAGGGGGTCCTCCTACGAGCAGTACTTC
TRBJ2-7,-,TRBV2,13,-,CASSARQYYEQYF,TGTGCCAGCAGTGCGAGGCAATACTACGAGCAGTACTTC
TRBJ2-3,-,TRBV9,18,TRBD2,CASSVGASGRVGTDTQYF,TGTGCCAGCAGCGTCGGGGCTAGCGGGAGGGTAGGCACAGATACGCAGTATTTT
TRBJ1-1,-,TRBV12-3/TRBV12-4,13,-,CASTPLADTEAFF,TGTGCCAGCACCCCCCTTGCGGACACTGAAGCTTTCTTT
TRBJ1-1,-,TRBV29-1,12,-,CSVEDPGTKAFF,TGCAGCGTTGAAGATCCCGGGACTAAAGCTTTCTTT
TRBJ2-7,-,TRBV3-1/TRBV3-2,14,-,CASSQQGPIYEQYF,TGTGCCAGCAGCCAGCAGGGTCCTATCTACGAGCAGTACTTC
TRBJ1-3,once,TRBV6-5,14,TRBD1,CASSYSDRGNTIYF,TGTGCCAGCAGTTACTCGGACAGGGGAAACACCATATATTTT
TRBJ1-1,once,TRBV5-5,15,-,CASSLGGHPNTEAFF,TGTGCCAGCAGCTTGGGAGGACACCCGAACACTGAAGCTTTCTTT
TRBJ1-2,-,TRBV30,14,TRBD1,CAWTKGAGNYGYTF,TGTGCCTGGACGAAGGGGGCTGGTAACTATGGCTACACCTTC
TRBJ1-1,-,TRBV28,15,-,CASSFYGDRNTEAFF,TGTGCCAGCAGTTTTTATGGCGACAGGAACACTGAAGCTTTCTTT
TRBJ1-6,-,TRBV30,15,TRBD1,CAWSLDRARNSPLHF,TGTGCCTGGAGTCTTGACAGGGCGAGGAATTCACCCCTCCACTTT
TRBJ1-5,few,TRBV28,14,-,CASSIQGLWQPQHF,TGTGCCAGCAGTATACAGGGATTATGGCAGCCCCAGCATTTT
TRBJ1-1,-,TRBV30,13,-,CAWARQGNTEAFF,TGTGCCTGGGCCCGTCAGGGGAACACTGAAGCTTTCTTT
TRBJ2-1,-,TRBV5-6,12,-,CASSLFRNEQFF,TGTGCCAGCAGCTTGTTCAGGAATGAGCAGTTCTTC
TRBJ2-7,-,TRBV7-2,16,TRBD2,CASSLDRTSGDHEQYF,TGTGCCAGCAGCTTAGACCGGACTAGCGGGGATCACGAGCAGTACTTC
TRBJ1-6,-,TRBV9,12,-,CASSHRDSPLHF,TGTGCCAGCAGCCACAGGGACTCACCCCTCCACTTT
TRBJ2-2,-,TRBV11-2,16,-,CASSLGSGGRTGELFF,TGTGCCAGCAGCTTAGGTTCCGGGGGGCGCACCGGGGAGCTGTTTTTT
TRBJ1-5,-,TRBV2,15,TRBD1,CASSVQGTRNQPQHF,TGTGCCAGCAGCGTACAGGGGACTAGGAATCAGCCCCAGCATTTT
TRBJ1-1,once,TRBV18,15,-,CASSPLGEVNTEAFF,TGTGCCAGCTCACCACTAGGGGAGGTGAACACTGAAGCTTTCTTT
TRBJ2-3,-,TRBV11-2,16,-,CASRLGKIRSTDTQYF,TGTGCCAGCAGACTAGGCAAGATTCGGAGCACAGATACGCAGTATTTT
TRBJ2-5,-,TRBV5-6,13,-,CASSAGPQETQYF,TGTGCCAGCAGCGCGGGACCGCAAGAGACCCAGTACTTC
TRBJ2-7,-,TRBV28,11,-,CASSINYEQYF,TGTGCCAGCAGTATCAACTACGAGCAGTACTTC
TRBJ1-1,-,TRBV2,15,-,CASSSLGMGNTEAFF,TGTGCCAGCAGCTCCCTCGGGATGGGAAACACTGAAGCTTTCTTT
TRBJ2-1,-,TRBV13,13,-,CASSLGGRGEQFF,TGTGCCAGCAGCTTAGGGGGCAGGGGCGAGCAGTTCTTC
TRBJ1-2,-,TRBV30,11,-,CAWREFYGYTF,TGTGCCTGGAGGGAGTTCTATGGCTACACCTTC
TRBJ2-7,once,TRBV6-5,13,-,CASNIDNPYEQYF,TGTGCCAGCAACATAGACAACCCCTACGAGCAGTACTTC
TRBJ2-1,-,TRBV11-2,14,-,CASSSLASYNEQFF,TGTGCCAGCAGCTCCTTAGCCTCCTACAATGAGCAGTTCTTC
TRBJ2-7,once,TRBV7-2,13,-,CASSLRLEGEQYF,TGTGCCAGCAGCTTAAGACTAGAGGGCGAGCAGTACTTC
TRBJ1-5,few,TRBV7-8,13,TRBD1,CASSRGQNQPQHF,TGTGCCAGCAGCCGGGGACAGAATCAGCCCCAGCATTTT
TRBJ1-6,-,TRBV6-5,14,-,CATSVFSYNSPLHF,TGTGCCACCAGCGTCTTCTCCTATAATTCACCCCTCCACTTT
TRBJ2-3,-,TRBV19,16,TRBD2,CASSSRLAGSTDTQYF,TGTGCCAGTAGTAGTAGACTAGCGGGAAGCACAGATACGCAGTATTTT
TRBJ2-2,-,TRBV7-8,15,-,CASSSGGTNTGELFF,TGTGCCAGCAGCTCCGGGGGGACAAACACCGGGGAGCTGTTTTTT
TRBJ2-1,-,TRBV5-1,15,TRBD2,CASRSPGGAYNEQFF,TGCGCCAGCAGATCCCCCGGGGGGGCTTACAATGAGCAGTTCTTC